Sequencing of this T cell receptor (beta chain) was carried out in a study of T cells in women clearing cervical HPV infection. General study findings and limits: TRBV6-7 relative abundance averaged roughly 0.1% in cases and about 0.15% in controls. CIN3+ cases had significantly higher TCR richness than controls; evenness did not differ.

In regard to this clone: Its antigen remains unidentified. The CDR3 extends 3 residues past the end of the read, so its final part is completed from the germline J gene.

All participants had a single incident cervical HPV16 infection, and prevalent HPV16 infections were excluded. Genomic DNA, averaging roughly 1,200 ng per sample, yielded TCR beta CDR3 via immunoSEQ. TCRdb's copy holds only in-frame clones and misses some; the assay was immunoSEQ multiplex PCR. This listing includes around 16,000 clones. CDR1 is SNHLY, CDR2 FYNNEI, per germline. CDR3 length: 13 amino acids. V gave up 5 bases and J gave up 6 bases; unmatched junction bases: 4. The sequence was collected from a woman aged 18-69 years with a cervical HPV16 infection that either progressed to CIN3+ or cleared (not recorded which). The chain employs TRBV2 and TRBJ1-5, with TRBD1 matching 7 bases. Input material: blood buffy coat. Partial CDR3 DNA: TGTGCCAGCAGTCGACAGGGTGGTCAGCCC. Translating gives CASSRQGGQP. The CDR3, in full, reads CASSRQGGQPQHF. Looking up the rest from reference TRBV2 and TRBJ1-5 gives the full variable domain: EPEVTQTPSHQVTQMGQEVILRCVPISNHLYFYWYRQILGQKVEFLVSFYNNEISEKSEIFDDQFSVERPDGSNFTLKIRSTKLEDSAMYFCASSRQGGQPQHFGDGTRLSIL.